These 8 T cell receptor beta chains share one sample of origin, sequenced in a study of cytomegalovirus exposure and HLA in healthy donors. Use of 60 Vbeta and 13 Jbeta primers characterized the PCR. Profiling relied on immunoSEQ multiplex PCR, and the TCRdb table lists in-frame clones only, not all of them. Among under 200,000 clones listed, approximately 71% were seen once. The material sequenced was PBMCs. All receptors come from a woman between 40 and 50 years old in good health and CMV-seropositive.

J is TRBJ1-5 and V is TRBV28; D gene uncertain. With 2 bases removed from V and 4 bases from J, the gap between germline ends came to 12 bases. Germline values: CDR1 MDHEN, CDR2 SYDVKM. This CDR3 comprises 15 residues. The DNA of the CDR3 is TGTGCCAGCAGTTTAAATCTGAGGAATAATCAGCCCCAGCATTTT. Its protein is CASSLNLRNNQPQHF.

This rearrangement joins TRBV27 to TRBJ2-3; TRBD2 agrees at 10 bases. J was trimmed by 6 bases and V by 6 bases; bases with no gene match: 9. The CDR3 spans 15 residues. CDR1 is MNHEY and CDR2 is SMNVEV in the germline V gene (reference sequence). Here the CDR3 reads CASSPPGLAEDTQYF. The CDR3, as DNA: TGTGCCAGCAGCCCACCCGGACTAGCGGAGGATACGCAGTATTTT.

The CDR3 protein is CASSPPGGNYEQYF. The DNA of the CDR3 is TGTGCCAGCTCCCCCCCAGGGGGCAATTACGAGCAGTACTTC. The V and J genes are TRBV28 and TRBJ2-7; 8 nucleotides match TRBD1. Germline V CDR1 and CDR2: MDHEN, SYDVKM. There are 14 residues in the CDR3. V dropped 8 bases and J dropped 4; count of bases not matched to a gene: 10.

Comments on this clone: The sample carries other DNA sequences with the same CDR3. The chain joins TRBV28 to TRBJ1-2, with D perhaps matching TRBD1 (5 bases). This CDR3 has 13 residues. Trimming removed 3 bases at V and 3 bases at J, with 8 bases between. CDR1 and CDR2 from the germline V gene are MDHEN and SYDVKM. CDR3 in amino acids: CASSFEGDYGYTF. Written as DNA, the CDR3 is TGTGCCAGCAGTTTTGAAGGGGACTATGGCTACACCTTC.

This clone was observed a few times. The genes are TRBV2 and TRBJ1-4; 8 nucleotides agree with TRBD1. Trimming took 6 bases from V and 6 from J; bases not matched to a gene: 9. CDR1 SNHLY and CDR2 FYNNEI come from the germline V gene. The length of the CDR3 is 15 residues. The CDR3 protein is CASRADRGHYEKLFF. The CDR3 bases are TGTGCCAGCAGGGCAGACAGGGGCCATTATGAAAAACTGTTTTTT.

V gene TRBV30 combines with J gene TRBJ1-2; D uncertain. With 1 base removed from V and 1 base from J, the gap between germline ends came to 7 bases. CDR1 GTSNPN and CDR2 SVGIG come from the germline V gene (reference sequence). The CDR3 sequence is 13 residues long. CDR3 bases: TGTGCCTGGAGTGAGTCGGTTAACTATGGCTACACCTTC. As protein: CAWSESVNYGYTF.

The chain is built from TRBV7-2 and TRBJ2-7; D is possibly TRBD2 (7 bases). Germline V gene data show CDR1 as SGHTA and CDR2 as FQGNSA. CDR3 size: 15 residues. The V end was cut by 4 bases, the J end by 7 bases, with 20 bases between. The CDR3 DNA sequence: TGTGCCAGCAGCTCCTGGGGGGGGCGGTTGGATGAGCAGTACTTC. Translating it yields CASSSWGGRLDEQYF.

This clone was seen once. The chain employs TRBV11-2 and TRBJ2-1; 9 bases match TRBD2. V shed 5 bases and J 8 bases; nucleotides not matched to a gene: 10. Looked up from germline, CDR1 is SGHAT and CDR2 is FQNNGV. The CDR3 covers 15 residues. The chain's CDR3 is CASSLRAGGPYEQFF. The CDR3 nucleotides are TGTGCCAGCAGCCTTCGGGCGGGAGGGCCATATGAGCAGTTCTTC.